This TCR beta chain was obtained from a study of cytomegalovirus exposure and HLA in healthy donors. Unrecorded immune exposures were likely, despite nominal health at sampling. Researchers ran the PCR with 60 Vbeta and 13 Jbeta primers. Sequencing used immunoSEQ multiplex PCR; TCRdb keeps in-frame clones, though not all of them. The repertoire holds 110,000 or so clones, approximately 16% seen once, with over 0.65% in the top ten. The CDR3 spans 14 residues. The germline V gene encodes CDR1 SGHVS and CDR2 FNYEAQ. Deletions cut 5 bases from V and 5 bases from J, with 10 bases between. The chain employs TRBV7-6 and TRBJ1-6; no firm D call. Sequencing was performed on PBMCs. The TCR was taken from a female donor in good health and CMV-seronegative. In nucleotides, the CDR3 is TGTGCCAGCAGCCTCGCGGCAAATAATTCACCCCTCCACTTT. It codes for CASSLAANNSPLHF.